Below, one T cell receptor (beta chain) is given with its context. Original processing notes: Nucleated cell number was recorded as an estimate derived from reference gene primer amplification. Using immunoSEQ multiplex PCR, the repertoire was profiled, and TCRdb retains in-frame clones only, with some absent. V, J and clone size are taken as reported in that table, and D and trimming were inferred from the DNA itself. This sample has some 150,000 clones, with 65% to 85% found just once. The sample is drawn from a study of blood T cell repertoires in COVID-19. Turning to the study itself: PBMCs, B-cell-depleted T cells, or T cells were the source of the cDNA or gDNA that made up the material.

Germline V gene data show CDR1 as MNHEY and CDR2 as SVGAGI. This CDR3 comprises 14 residues. The V end was cut by 7 bases, the J end by 5 bases, with 17 bases between. Sequenced: peripheral blood. This receptor was identified in a woman aged 50 to 60 with acute or convalescent COVID-19. The rearrangement joins TRBV6-5 to TRBJ1-1; D perhaps matches TRBD1 (6 bases). The CDR3 coding sequence is TGTGCCAGCACCGACTCCGGGGGGCAAACTGAAGCTTTCTTT. This sequence encodes CASTDSGGQTEAFF.